The T cell receptor (beta chain) under discussion was sequenced for a study of tumor and adjacent non-tumor tissue in lung cancer. General study findings and limits: Normal lung showed higher cumulative top 100 clone frequency than tumor.

Three rounds of nested PCR, following a modified ARM-PCR protocol, produced the TCRbeta library. One entry per CDR3 protein, called by TCRdb with MiXCR from the multiplex PCR reads. The table records around 82,000 distinct CDR3 sequences, more than 80% of them present only once. This sample's RNA came from whole unsorted tissue. More than 3 cm separated this lung sample from the edge of the tumor. Comment on this clonotype: Its antigen remains unidentified.

From germline, CDR1 is MNHEY and CDR2 SVGAGI. This CDR3 spans 15 amino acids. The V gene lost 8 bases and the J gene lost 3 bases, with 20 bases spanning the gap. The J gene is TRBJ2-7, the V gene TRBV6-5; D not resolved. The sequence was collected from a man in his 60s with non-small cell lung cancer. Source material: distant non-tumor lung tissue. The CDR3 loop reads CASGNWGITRYEQYF. DNA for the CDR3: TGTGCCAGCGGCAATTGGGGAATCACTCGCTACGAGCAGTACTTC.